This T cell receptor (beta chain) comes out of a study of CD8 T cells in ankylosing spondylitis. Study-wide points: Characteristic, it appeared, of ankylosing spondylitis blood was a TCR beta motif of roughly 8 highly homologous variants. In ankylosing spondylitis patients, matched synovial fluid reportedly showed significant enrichment of disease-linked clones.

As for this clonotype: Its target is not known.

TCRdb analysed the 5' RACE reads with MiXCR anew, one entry per CDR3 protein. The sample comprises about 390,000 distinct CDR3 sequences, more than 20% of which are singletons, and about a sixth rests with the top ten. The junction had 9 bases not matched to a gene; V was cut back by 0 bases and J by 12 bases. CDR1 and CDR2 from the germline V gene are DFQATT and SNEGSKA (reference sequence). The CDR3 loop spans 14 amino acids. This TCR was sampled from a male donor with ankylosing spondylitis. This chain connects TRBV20-1 to TRBJ2-1; 9 positions agree with TRBD2. Sequencing was carried out using blood, either unsorted or a sorted T cell fraction (not recorded which). In DNA, the CDR3 is TGCAGTGCTAGAGAGGCTAGCGGGACCGGTCGGCAGTTCTTC. Translating it yields CSAREASGTGRQFF.